The rows below give T cell receptor beta chains drawn from one sample of a study of blood T cells in healthy people across ages. TCRdb redid the calling of the 5' RACE reads with MiXCR, one entry per CDR3 protein. The sample has a few hundred thousand distinct CDR3 sequences; roughly a quarter are singletons. This sample was also put to use in a study of T cells of mothers and their children.

Specimen: blood. Every receptor here comes from a boy aged 2 to 10 in good health. Each CDR3 is given with its conserved first and last residue. Fields, in order: V gene, CDR3 length, clone size, J gene, D gene, CDR3 DNA, CDR3 protein. The D gene is left open where the match is weak. Not all rows give a size; the values are once, few, many and, for expanded clones, a class.

V: TRBV20-1
length: 17
size: -
J: TRBJ2-1
D: TRBD1
DNA: TGCAGTGCTAGAGATTGGGCCGGACAGGGCTCGTACAATGAGCAGTTCTTC
CDR3: CSARDWAGQGSYNEQFF

V: TRBV27
length: 14
size: few
J: TRBJ1-6
D: -
DNA: TGTGCCAGCAGAAGGGACTCCTATAATTCACCCCTCCACTTT
CDR3: CASRRDSYNSPLHF

V: TRBV7-9
length: 16
size: few
J: TRBJ1-2
D: -
DNA: TGTGCCAGCAGCTTAGAGTACAGCAGAACTAACTATGGCTACACCTTC
CDR3: CASSLEYSRTNYGYTF

V: TRBV10-3
length: 17
size: -
J: TRBJ2-1
D: -
DNA: TGTGCCATCAGGGACGCCCGGCCTAGCGACCTCTACAATGAGCAGTTCTTC
CDR3: CAIRDARPSDLYNEQFF

V: TRBV24-1
length: 14
size: few
J: TRBJ1-2
D: -
DNA: TGTGCCACCAGTGATCCGACAGCTAACTATGGCTACACCTTC
CDR3: CATSDPTANYGYTF

V: TRBV5-1
length: 14
size: -
J: TRBJ1-1
D: -
DNA: TGCGCCAGCAGCTTGGAGCAGGGGCGAACTGAAGCTTTCTTT
CDR3: CASSLEQGRTEAFF

V: TRBV13
length: 16
size: -
J: TRBJ2-1
D: TRBD1
DNA: TGTGCCAGCAGCACCCGGACAGGGTTGGCCTACAATGAGCAGTTCTTC
CDR3: CASSTRTGLAYNEQFF

V: TRBV19
length: 15
size: -
J: TRBJ1-1
D: -
DNA: TGTGCCAGTAGTATAGGGACGGGATTGAACACTGAAGCTTTCTTT
CDR3: CASSIGTGLNTEAFF

V: TRBV14
length: 15
size: -
J: TRBJ1-2
D: -
DNA: TGTGCCAGCAGCCCCAGACAGGACTATCGATATGGCTACACCTTC
CDR3: CASSPRQDYRYGYTF

V: TRBV12-3/TRBV12-4
length: 13
size: -
J: TRBJ2-3
D: -
DNA: TGTGCCAGCAGTTTATCCAGAGACGGGACGCAGTATTTT
CDR3: CASSLSRDGTQYF

V: TRBV6-1
length: 15
size: few
J: TRBJ2-7
D: TRBD1
DNA: TGTGCCAGCAGTCCCCGGGACAGGGGCTCCTACGAGCAGTACTTC
CDR3: CASSPRDRGSYEQYF

V: TRBV29-1
length: 14
size: few
J: TRBJ2-2
D: -
DNA: TGCAGCGTTGACGGGCAGGGAGGCACCGGGGAGCTGTTTTTT
CDR3: CSVDGQGGTGELFF

V: TRBV10-3
length: 13
size: few
J: TRBJ1-2
D: -
DNA: TGTGCCATCAGTGAGCTACAGGGCGGTGGCTACACCTTC
CDR3: CAISELQGGGYTF

V: TRBV7-6
length: 13
size: few
J: TRBJ2-3
D: TRBD2
DNA: TGTGCCAGTGGAGCGGGATACACAGATACGCAGTATTTT
CDR3: CASGAGYTDTQYF

V: TRBV29-1
length: 12
size: -
J: TRBJ2-7
D: TRBD1
DNA: TGCAGCGCAGGGGGATCCGTCTACGAGCAGTACTTC
CDR3: CSAGGSVYEQYF

V: TRBV10-3
length: 13
size: few
J: TRBJ2-5
D: -
DNA: TGTGCCGCGCGAAAGGGGGACCAAGAGACCCAGTACTTC
CDR3: CAARKGDQETQYF

V: TRBV29-1
length: 14
size: -
J: TRBJ1-2
D: -
DNA: TGCAGCGTTGGAGGGGACAACGCAAACTATGGCTACACCTTC
CDR3: CSVGGDNANYGYTF

V: TRBV29-1
length: 13
size: few
J: TRBJ2-1
D: -
DNA: TGCAGCGGGATACTAGCTACCTACAATGAGCAGTTCTTC
CDR3: CSGILATYNEQFF

V: TRBV7-9
length: 14
size: -
J: TRBJ1-4
D: -
DNA: TGTGCCAGCAGCTTAGGGGCGGGGAATGAAAAACTGTTTTTT
CDR3: CASSLGAGNEKLFF

V: TRBV2
length: 13
size: -
J: TRBJ1-1
D: -
DNA: TGTGCCAGCAGTGAAGACGGGATCACTGAAGCTTTCTTT
CDR3: CASSEDGITEAFF

V: TRBV12-3/TRBV12-4
length: 14
size: few
J: TRBJ2-4
D: TRBD1
DNA: TGTGCCAGCACCAACCGGGACAGGGGGGACATTCAGTACTTC
CDR3: CASTNRDRGDIQYF

V: TRBV15
length: 16
size: -
J: TRBJ2-7
D: TRBD1
DNA: TGTGCCACCAGCAAGGGCCCGATAGGACAGGGGTACGAGCAGTACTTC
CDR3: CATSKGPIGQGYEQYF

V: TRBV15
length: 16
size: -
J: TRBJ2-7
D: -
DNA: TGTGCCACCAGCAGGGAGCAGGGCCACTCTACCTACGAGCAGTACTTC
CDR3: CATSREQGHSTYEQYF

V: TRBV29-1
length: 13
size: few
J: TRBJ2-5
D: -
DNA: TGCAGCGTTGAAGGCCGCCTGCAGAGGACCCAGTACTTC
CDR3: CSVEGRLQRTQYF

V: TRBV5-5
length: 18
size: -
J: TRBJ2-1
D: TRBD2
DNA: TGTGCCAGCAGCTTGGGACTAGCGGGGGGGCTGAACTACAATGAGCAGTTCTTC
CDR3: CASSLGLAGGLNYNEQFF

V: TRBV9
length: 13
size: -
J: TRBJ2-7
D: -
DNA: TGTGCCAGCAGCGTAGAGGTGGGGCGGGATCAGTACTTC
CDR3: CASSVEVGRDQYF

V: TRBV27
length: 14
size: -
J: TRBJ2-1
D: -
DNA: TGTGCCAGCAGTTTATCGGGGCGAGGTGCTGAGCAGTTCTTC
CDR3: CASSLSGRGAEQFF

V: TRBV12-3/TRBV12-4
length: 15
size: -
J: TRBJ1-4
D: TRBD1
DNA: TGTGCCAGCAGTTCGGGACAGGAAACTAATGAAAAACTGTTTTTT
CDR3: CASSSGQETNEKLFF

V: TRBV20-1
length: 16
size: -
J: TRBJ2-2
D: TRBD2
DNA: TGCAGTGCTAGAGGGTCTGCGGGAGAGAACACCGGGGAGCTGTTTTTT
CDR3: CSARGSAGENTGELFF

V: TRBV7-9
length: 17
size: -
J: TRBJ2-2
D: TRBD2
DNA: TGTGCCAGCAGCCAGACTAGGCTAGCGGGAGCCACCGGGGAGCTGTTTTTT
CDR3: CASSQTRLAGATGELFF

V: TRBV7-2
length: 13
size: -
J: TRBJ2-2
D: TRBD2
DNA: TGTGCCGGCAGCTTAGTAGCGGGGAGGGAGCTGTTTTTT
CDR3: CAGSLVAGRELFF

V: TRBV28
length: 14
size: -
J: TRBJ1-1
D: TRBD1
DNA: TGTGCCAGCAGTCGCCGACAGGGATGGAGTGAAGCTTTCTTT
CDR3: CASSRRQGWSEAFF

V: TRBV27
length: 15
size: few
J: TRBJ2-3
D: TRBD1
DNA: TGTGCCGGCAGTCACGGGGGACAGGGGAGAGATACGCAGTATTTT
CDR3: CAGSHGGQGRDTQYF

V: TRBV5-1
length: 16
size: -
J: TRBJ2-1
D: TRBD1
DNA: TGCGCCAGCAGCCCCGGGGACAGGGCTTCCTACAATGAGCAGTTCTTC
CDR3: CASSPGDRASYNEQFF

V: TRBV11-2
length: 12
size: -
J: TRBJ2-7
D: -
DNA: TGTGCCAGCAGCCTAGGACCGAACGAGCAGTACTTC
CDR3: CASSLGPNEQYF

V: TRBV7-8
length: 17
size: few
J: TRBJ2-3
D: -
DNA: TGTGCCAGCAGCCAGGCGGAGCTGGAGATCAGCACAGATACGCAGTATTTT
CDR3: CASSQAELEISTDTQYF

V: TRBV12-3/TRBV12-4
length: 15
size: many
J: TRBJ2-2
D: TRBD2
DNA: TGTGCCAGCAGTTTGGGGGGGTCGAACACCGGGGAGCTGTTTTTT
CDR3: CASSLGGSNTGELFF

V: TRBV9
length: 16
size: few
J: TRBJ2-1
D: TRBD2
DNA: TGTGCCAGCAGCGTTGGTAGCGGGGGACCCTACAATGAGCAGTTCTTC
CDR3: CASSVGSGGPYNEQFF

V: TRBV24-1
length: 12
size: -
J: TRBJ2-7
D: -
DNA: TGTGCCACCAGTGATTTTAAAGGCGAGCAGTACTTC
CDR3: CATSDFKGEQYF

V: TRBV2
length: 13
size: -
J: TRBJ2-1
D: -
DNA: TGTGCCAGCTTTCTACTCTCCTACAATGAGCAGTTCTTC
CDR3: CASFLLSYNEQFF

V: TRBV27
length: 16
size: -
J: TRBJ2-1
D: -
DNA: TGTGCCAGCAGTCTACCGATCTCTGGCGGGGGCAGGGAGCAGTTCTTC
CDR3: CASSLPISGGGREQFF

V: TRBV7-2
length: 14
size: -
J: TRBJ1-6
D: TRBD1
DNA: TGTGCCAGCAGCTTAGGACAGGGATCCTCACCCCTCCACTTT
CDR3: CASSLGQGSSPLHF

V: TRBV7-6
length: 13
size: many
J: TRBJ1-3
D: -
DNA: TGTGCCAGCAGCTTCCACAGGGGAAACACCATATATTTT
CDR3: CASSFHRGNTIYF

V: TRBV6-6
length: 15
size: few
J: TRBJ1-5
D: TRBD1
DNA: TGTGCCAACAGTTTTTCCAGACAGGGGAATCAGCCCCAGCATTTT
CDR3: CANSFSRQGNQPQHF

V: TRBV9
length: 15
size: few
J: TRBJ2-7
D: -
DNA: TGTGCCAGCAGCGTAGGCCCAACTAGGGGACACGAGCAGTACTTC
CDR3: CASSVGPTRGHEQYF

V: TRBV4-2
length: 15
size: -
J: TRBJ2-5
D: -
DNA: TGTGCCAGCAGCCAAGAACAGACACTTCAAGAGACCCAGTACTTC
CDR3: CASSQEQTLQETQYF

V: TRBV7-9
length: 15
size: many
J: TRBJ2-1
D: TRBD2
DNA: TGTGCCAGCAGCCCGGGGCTAGCGGCAAACAATGAGCAGTTCTTC
CDR3: CASSPGLAANNEQFF

V: TRBV10-2
length: 13
size: few
J: TRBJ2-5
D: -
DNA: TGCGCCGGCAGGGAAACTAAGCGAGAGACCCAGTACTTC
CDR3: CAGRETKRETQYF

V: TRBV11-2
length: 12
size: -
J: TRBJ1-2
D: -
DNA: TGTGCCTGCAGCTTAACGCTAAATGGCTACACCTTC
CDR3: CACSLTLNGYTF

V: TRBV10-3
length: 18
size: -
J: TRBJ2-5
D: -
DNA: TGTGCCATCAGCGGACAGAGCCCAAGGGCAGGCACCAAAGAGACCCAGTACTTC
CDR3: CAISGQSPRAGTKETQYF

V: TRBV27
length: 16
size: -
J: TRBJ2-3
D: TRBD2
DNA: TGCGCCAGCAGAGTTACTAGCGGGAGGGCCACAGATACGCAGTATTTT
CDR3: CASRVTSGRATDTQYF

V: TRBV3-1
length: 14
size: few
J: TRBJ2-4
D: TRBD2
DNA: TGTGCCAGCAGCCAAGTAGCTAGCGGGGACATTCAGTACTTC
CDR3: CASSQVASGDIQYF

V: TRBV7-9
length: 15
size: -
J: TRBJ2-7
D: TRBD2
DNA: TGTGCCAGCAGCTTACCCGGGACTAGATACTACGAGCAGTACTTC
CDR3: CASSLPGTRYYEQYF

V: TRBV7-9
length: 14
size: -
J: TRBJ2-7
D: TRBD2
DNA: TGTGCCAGCAGCGATGATAGCGGGTCCTACGAGCAGTACTTC
CDR3: CASSDDSGSYEQYF